The source of this T cell receptor (beta chain) is a study of identical twins. The study's findings and limits: Clonotypes of the beta chain that were abundant in cord blood carried fewer insertions (memory repertoires showed none). For out-of-frame alpha sequences shared by twins, low generation probability was in excess. Conclusions relied on cross-sectional statistical analysis, not following the same donors.

This clonotype was detected a few times. Its target is not known. V gave up 4 bases and J gave up 0 bases, with 19 bases separating them. This CDR3 spans 17 amino acids. CDR1 MNHEY and CDR2 SMNVEV come from the germline V gene (reference sequence). TCRdb called the 5' RACE reads again in MiXCR, with one record for every CDR3 protein. The sample lists about 220,000 distinct CDR3 sequences; about 7.5% were seen once. This same sample was also part of a study on yellow fever vaccine responses in identical twins. That source adds: Twins' T cell vaccine responses reportedly looked partly convergent, partly personalized.

Sequencing input: memory (CD45RO+) T cells sorted from blood. The chain employs TRBV27 and TRBJ2-7; D is possibly TRBD1 or TRBD2 (5 bases each). The sequence was collected from a woman aged 18-35 years in good health. The CDR3 sequence: CASSYSSSGRASYEQYF. The CDR3 nucleotides read TGTGCCAGCAGTTACTCCTCCTCGGGACGGGCCTCCTACGAGCAGTACTTC.